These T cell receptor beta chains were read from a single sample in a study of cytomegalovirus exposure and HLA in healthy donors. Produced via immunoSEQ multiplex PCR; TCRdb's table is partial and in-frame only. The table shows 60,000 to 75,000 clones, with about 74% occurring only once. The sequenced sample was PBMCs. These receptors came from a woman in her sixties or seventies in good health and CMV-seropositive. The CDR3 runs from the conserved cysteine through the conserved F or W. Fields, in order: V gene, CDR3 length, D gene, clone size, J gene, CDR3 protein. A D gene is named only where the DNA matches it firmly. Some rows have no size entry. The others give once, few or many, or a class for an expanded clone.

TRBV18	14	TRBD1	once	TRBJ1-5	CASSPGTGYQPQHF
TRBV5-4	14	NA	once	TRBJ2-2	CASSPGTRTGELFF
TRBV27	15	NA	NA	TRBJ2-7	CASSLLGAPSYEQYF
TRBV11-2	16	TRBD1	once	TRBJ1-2	CASSPHLTGGHYGYTF
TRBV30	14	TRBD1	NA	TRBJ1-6	CAWSLGTGDSPLHF
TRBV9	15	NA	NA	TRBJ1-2	CASSGPGGANYGYTF
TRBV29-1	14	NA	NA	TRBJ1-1	CSVEEGAAGTEAFF
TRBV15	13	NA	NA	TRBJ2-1	CATSSWWGDEQFF
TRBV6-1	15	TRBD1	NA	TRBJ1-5	CASSEGQGPNQPQHF
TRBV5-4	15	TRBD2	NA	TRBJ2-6	CASTPGGSGANVLTF
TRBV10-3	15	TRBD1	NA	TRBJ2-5	CAISEVGGLTETQYF
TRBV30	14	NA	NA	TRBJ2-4	CAWSEGIAKNIQYF
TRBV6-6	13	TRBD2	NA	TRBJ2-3	CASSSGVGDTQYF
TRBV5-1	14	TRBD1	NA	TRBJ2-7	CASSLDRGTYEQYF
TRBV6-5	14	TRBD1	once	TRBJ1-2	CASSKQGADYGYTF
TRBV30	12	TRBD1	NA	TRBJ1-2	CAWSITGEGYTF
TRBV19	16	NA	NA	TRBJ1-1	CASSIKGGSVNTEAFF
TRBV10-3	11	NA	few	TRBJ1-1	CAIKQNTEAFF